Following are 14 T cell receptor beta chains from one sample sequenced in a study of T-cell reconstitution after alpha-beta-depleted transplantation in children. It was with unique molecular identifiers that the TCRbeta library was prepared. MiXCR was run by TCRdb on the PCR reads, yielding one entry per CDR3 protein. The table records 550,000 to 800,000 distinct CDR3 sequences, around 13% of them present only once. The starting material was PBMCs, obtained before TCRalphabeta/CD19-depleted stem cell transplant. These receptors all come from a girl aged 2 to 9 with congenital amegakaryocytic thrombocytopenia, due to receive a stem cell transplant.

This rearrangement joins TRBV20-1 to TRBJ2-6, with D unclear. Germline values: CDR1 DFQATT, CDR2 SNEGSKA (reference sequence). This CDR3 comprises 14 residues. Trimming removed 5 bases from V and 0 bases from J, with 8 bases in between. CDR3 coding DNA: TGCAGTGCTGAGAGTAACTCTGGGGCCAACGTCCTGACTTTC. This translates into CSAESNSGANVLTF.

In this sample, this clonotype turned up many times. The gene calls are TRBV20-1 and TRBJ1-3, with D hard to call. The V and J ends lost 8 bases and 4 bases respectively, with 21 bases between them. Germline values: CDR1 DFQATT, CDR2 SNEGSKA (reference sequence). The length of the CDR3 is 15 residues. This CDR3 reads CSTRGPRGPGNTIYF. The CDR3 DNA sequence: TGCAGTACTCGCGGCCCGCGCGGTCCCGGAAACACCATATATTTT.

Notes on this clonotype: The junction and the germline gene differ at one end; a read error may be behind it. This chain links TRBV18 with TRBJ1-4; 7 nucleotides agree with TRBD1. CDR3 length equals 13 residues. The germline CDR1 and CDR2 sequences are KGHSH and LQKENI. In DNA form, the CDR3 reads TGTGCCAGCTCACTAAGAGGGGACGACAGGGAAATTTTT. This codes for CASSLRGDDREIF.

This clonotype was recorded at least ten times. The chain employs TRBV20-1 and TRBJ2-2; the D is unclear. The CDR3 consists of 13 residues. The germline CDR1 and CDR2 sequences are DFQATT and SNEGSKA (reference sequence). Trimming pared 1 base from V and 7 bases from J, leaving 10 bases between. The CDR3 sequence is CSARVLVSGELFF. The CDR3 DNA reads TGCAGTGCTAGAGTCCTCGTGAGCGGGGAGCTGTTTTTT.

This clonotype was detected a few times. This sequence joins TRBV30 and TRBJ2-7; TRBD1 agrees at 10 bases. The J segment lost 5 bases and the V segment lost 4 bases, leaving 5 bases of the junction unmatched. Germline V gene lookup returns CDR1 GTSNPN and CDR2 SVGIG (reference sequence). The CDR3 extends over 13 amino acids. Written as DNA, the CDR3 is TGTGCCTGGATCCGGGACAGGGGCCACGAGCAGTACTTC. Encoded protein: CAWIRDRGHEQYF.

Notes on this clonotype: One end of the junction varies from germline; a read error may be responsible. The chain combines TRBV3-1 with TRBJ2-1; a weak D match, TRBD1 (10 bases). The V gene's germline CDR1 is LGHDT and CDR2 YNNKEL (reference sequence). The CDR3 sequence is 18 residues long. The CDR3, as DNA: TGTACCAGCAGTCGACAGGGGGCGGCGGGAGGGTTCGGCAATGAGCAGTTCTTC. It yields the protein CTSSRQGAAGGFGNEQFF.

This clonotype was seen more than once but under ten times. As DNA, the CDR3 is TGTGCCAGCAGCCACGTCCCATTCGGGACAGACGAGCAGTACTTC. Translation gives CASSHVPFGTDEQYF. V and J are TRBV11-2 and TRBJ2-7; TRBD1 matches 7 bases. CDR3 length: 15 residues. V lost 5 bases, J lost 5 bases, and 12 bases stayed unmatched. Germline values: CDR1 SGHAT, CDR2 FQNNGV.

The rearrangement links TRBV11-2 to TRBJ2-7; unclear D gene. Germline CDR1 SGHAT, CDR2 FQNNGV. The V and J ends lost 1 base and 3 bases respectively, with 10 bases between them. This CDR3 comprises 14 residues. The CDR3 nucleotides are TGTGCCAGCAGCTTAGGTGGTTGGAGCTACGAGCAGTACTTC. Translating gives CASSLGGWSYEQYF.

This clonotype was counted ten times or more. This sequence joins TRBV29-1 and TRBJ1-1, with TRBD1 identical over 9 bases. The ends lost 6 bases at V and 4 bases at J; junction bases unmatched: 9. CDR1 and CDR2 from the germline V gene are SQVTM and ANQGSEA. The CDR3 is made up of 14 amino acids. CDR3 region: CSVTITGGGTEAFF. The CDR3 DNA follows: TGCAGCGTGACCATTACAGGGGGCGGCACTGAAGCTTTCTTT.

The sample holds a few counts of this clonotype. The chain joins TRBV20-1 to TRBJ2-1, with D possibly being TRBD2 (6 bases). The CDR3 loop spans 16 amino acids. V dropped 3 bases and J dropped 3 bases, with 18 bases sitting between them. Looked up from germline, CDR1 is DFQATT and CDR2 is SNEGSKA (reference sequence). CDR3 sequence (DNA): TGCAGTGCTAGTGGGGACGGCGCGGGAAGCTACAATGAGCAGTTCTTC. Its translation: CSASGDGAGSYNEQFF.

The chain has TRBV7-6 and TRBJ2-3, with D hard to call. V shed 5 bases and J shed 6 bases, with 15 bases lying between them. CDR1 is SGHVS, CDR2 FNYEAQ, per germline. The CDR3 is made up of 14 amino acids. The CDR3 here is CASSLNPVFDTQYF. CDR3 nucleotides: TGTGCCAGCAGCCTCAACCCAGTTTTCGATACGCAGTATTTT. Complete variable domain (other parts from reference TRBV7-6 and TRBJ2-3): GAGVSQSPRYKVTKRGQDVALRCDPISGHVSLYWYRQALGQGPEFLTYFNYEAQQDKSGLPNDRFSAERPEGSISTLTIQRTEQRDSAMYRCASSLNPVFDTQYFGPGTRLTVL.

The sample holds many counts of this clonotype. For the CDR3, the DNA is TGCAGTGCTAGAGAGGGGAGGGGAGCTGGGAACACTGAAGCTTTCTTT. Translation: CSAREGRGAGNTEAFF. The V gene is TRBV20-1, the J gene TRBJ1-1; a possible D gene is TRBD1 (5 bases). This CDR3 has 16 residues. V shed 0 bases and J shed 1 base, with 15 bases lying between them. Germline CDR1 is DFQATT and CDR2 is SNEGSKA (reference sequence).

This clonotype has ten or more counts. This chain links TRBV5-1 with TRBJ2-3; 10 bases map to TRBD1. From germline, CDR1 is SGHRS and CDR2 YFSETQ. J lost 4 bases, V lost 4 bases, and 3 bases had no gene match. This CDR3 comprises 14 residues. The CDR3 bases are TGCGCCAGCAGCCCCGGGACAGGGGCAGATACGCAGTATTTT. This encodes CASSPGTGADTQYF.

The chain combines TRBV24-1 with TRBJ2-2; D might be TRBD1 (6 bases). CDR1 KGHDR and CDR2 SFDVKD come from the germline V gene. The ends were cut back, 4 bases at V and 6 bases at J, with 14 bases in the middle. This CDR3 has 15 residues. For the CDR3, the DNA is TGTGCCACCAGTGACCCAGGGGCAAGGGCCGGGGAGCTGTTTTTT. Translation: CATSDPGARAGELFF.